This TCR beta chain appears in the sequencing data of a study of T cell changes during pregnancy in multiple sclerosis. This CDR3 is 13 amino acids long. Germline loops: CDR1 MDHEN, CDR2 SYDVKM. Trimming took off 1 base at V and 5 bases at J, with 8 bases between the two ends. Method: immunoSEQ multiplex PCR; TCRdb's copy keeps in-frame clones and lacks some. The table has 25,000 to 35,000 clones, around nine tenths seen once. The chain couples TRBV28 to TRBJ1-1, with D hard to call. The sample consisted of CD8+ T cells from peripheral blood mononuclear cells, taken before pregnancy. The TCR comes from a female donor with multiple sclerosis, enrolled in a pregnancy study. The CDR3 protein is CASSLYRGTEAFF. CDR3 sequence (DNA): TGTGCCAGCAGTTTATATCGCGGTACTGAAGCTTTCTTT.